This T cell receptor beta chain is from a study of CD8 T cells in Susac syndrome. Included as multiple sclerosis controls were treatment-naive patients who had stable or active relapsing-remitting disease. The CDR3 runs to 12 residues. Trimming stripped 1 base from V and 6 bases from J, with 7 bases between. Germline CDR1 reads GTSNPN; CDR2 reads SVGIG (reference sequence). RNA in amounts of roughly 0.5 to 1 ug was reverse transcribed with random hexamers. The CDR3 of TCR beta was amplified by immunoSEQ multiplex PCR across 54 Vbeta and 13 Jbeta. MiXCR was run by TCRdb on the immunoSEQ multiplex PCR reads, yielding one entry per CDR3 protein. The sample includes about 290,000 distinct CDR3 sequences, roughly 90% of them seen just once.

The sequence came from a human donor with multiple sclerosis. The sample taken for sequencing was CD8+ T cells from PBMCs. The chain uses TRBV30 and TRBJ2-1; D not certain. The chain's CDR3 is CAWSEGSNEQFF. The DNA of the CDR3 is TGTGCCTGGAGTGAAGGATCCAATGAGCAGTTCTTC.